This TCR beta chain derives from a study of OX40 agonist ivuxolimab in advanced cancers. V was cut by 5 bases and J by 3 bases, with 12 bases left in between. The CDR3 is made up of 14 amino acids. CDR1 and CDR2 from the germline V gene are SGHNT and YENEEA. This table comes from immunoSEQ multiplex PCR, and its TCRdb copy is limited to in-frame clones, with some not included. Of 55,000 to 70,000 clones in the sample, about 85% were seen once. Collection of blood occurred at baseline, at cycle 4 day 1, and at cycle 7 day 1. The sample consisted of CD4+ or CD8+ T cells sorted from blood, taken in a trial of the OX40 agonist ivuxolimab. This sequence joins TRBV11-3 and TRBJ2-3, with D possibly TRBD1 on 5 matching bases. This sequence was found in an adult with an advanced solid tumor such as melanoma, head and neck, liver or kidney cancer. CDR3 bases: TGTGCCAGCAGCCTAGGACAACGGACAGATACGCAGTATTTT. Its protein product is CASSLGQRTDTQYF. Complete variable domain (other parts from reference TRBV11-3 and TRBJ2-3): EAGVVQSPRYKIIEKKQPVAFWCNPISGHNTLYWYLQNLGQGPELLIRYENEEAVDDSQLPKDRFSAERLKGVDSTLKIQPAELGDSAVYLCASSLGQRTDTQYFGPGTRLTVL.